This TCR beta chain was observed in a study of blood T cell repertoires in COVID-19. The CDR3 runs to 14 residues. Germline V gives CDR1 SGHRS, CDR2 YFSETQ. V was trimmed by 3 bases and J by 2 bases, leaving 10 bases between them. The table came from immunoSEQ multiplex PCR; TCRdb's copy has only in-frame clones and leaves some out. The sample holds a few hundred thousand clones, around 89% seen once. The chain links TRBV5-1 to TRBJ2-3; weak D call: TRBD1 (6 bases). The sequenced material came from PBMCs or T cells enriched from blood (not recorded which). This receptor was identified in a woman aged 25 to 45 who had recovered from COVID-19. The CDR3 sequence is CASSSQGNTDTQYF. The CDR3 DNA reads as TGCGCCAGCAGCTCACAGGGTAACACAGATACGCAGTATTTT.